Shown below are 5 T cell receptor beta chains from a single sample sequenced in a study of blood T cell repertoires in COVID-19. Profiled with immunoSEQ multiplex PCR; TCRdb holds only in-frame clones, not every one. The sample has 160,000 or so clones; 81% are singletons. Material: peripheral blood. The receptors derive from a man in his 60s with active or convalescent COVID-19.

This clone turned up a few times. The same CDR3 also results from other DNA sequences found in this sample. V is TRBV27 and J is TRBJ2-2; TRBD2 aligns across 11 bases. CDR3 length: 15 amino acids. Germline assignment: CDR1 MNHEY and CDR2 SMNVEV (reference sequence). V was clipped by 3 bases and J by 4 bases; unmatched bases: 1. In nucleotides, the CDR3 is TGTGCCAGCAGTTTCGGGACTAGCGGCACCGGGGAGCTGTTTTTT. It is translated as CASSFGTSGTGELFF.

The chain links TRBV5-1 to TRBJ1-3, with TRBD1 identical over 7 bases. The CDR3 consists of 16 residues. The J segment lost 4 bases and the V segment lost 0 bases, leaving 7 bases of the junction unmatched. The germline V gene has CDR1 SGHRS and CDR2 YFSETQ. Here the CDR3 DNA reads TGCGCCAGCAGCTTGGCTTCGCAGGGGGTCGGAAACACCATATATTTT. It yields the protein CASSLASQGVGNTIYF.

The chain has TRBV25-1 and TRBJ2-7; D ambiguous. CDR3 length: 11 residues. The V end lost 8 bases, the J end lost 5 bases, and 10 bases lay between the germline ends. In germline, CDR1 is MGHDK, CDR2 SYGVNS. CDR3 bases: TGTGCCAGCGGGCTCTACGACGAGCAGTACTTC. Amino acid sequence: CASGLYDEQYF.

The chain carries TRBV27 and TRBJ1-5, with D possibly being TRBD1 (6 bases). The V end lost 6 bases, the J end lost 11 bases, and 20 bases lay between the germline ends. The CDR3 consists of 14 residues. The germline CDR1 and CDR2 sequences are MNHEY and SMNVEV (reference sequence). The CDR3 DNA reads TGTGCCAGCAGGAAAGGGGCGGAAAGGGGGACCCAGCATTTT. It encodes CASRKGAERGTQHF.

This clone has only a few counts. This chain joins TRBV19 and TRBJ1-1; a weak D match, TRBD1 (6 bases). This CDR3 comprises 13 residues. Trimming left V 6 bases short and J 5 bases short, with 13 bases between. From germline, CDR1 is LNHDA and CDR2 SQIVND (reference sequence). The CDR3 sequence is CASREGGWTEAFF. CDR3 coding DNA: TGTGCCAGTAGGGAGGGGGGGTGGACTGAAGCTTTCTTT.